This TCR beta chain was recovered during a study of T cell clonality in common variable immunodeficiency. Study-level points and caveats: In common variable immunodeficiency, TCR beta chains reportedly carried fewer deletions and N-nucleotide insertions. T cell subpopulation sequencing would be needed to explain CVID clonality.

About this clone: The antigen is not known. The observed sequence ends 3 residues before the CDR3 terminus, with the missing tail filled in from the germline J gene.

Assay used: immunoSEQ multiplex PCR; TCRdb lists only in-frame clones, some missing. The sample shows some 20,000 clones, no singletons; the ten largest hold about 2.5%. Looked up from germline, CDR1 is SGHDT and CDR2 is YYEEEE. Losses at the gene ends were 2 bases for V and 3 bases for J; bases not matched to a gene: 7. The CDR3 spans 15 residues. The rearrangement joins TRBV5-6 to TRBJ2-7, with 8 bases identical to TRBD1. This receptor was taken from a human donor with common variable immunodeficiency. Sequences were obtained from peripheral blood mononuclear cells. The sequenced CDR3 bases are TGTGCCAGCAGCTTAAGACAGGGGTCCGTCTACGAG. Its translation is CASSLRQGSVYE. The whole CDR3 is CASSLRQGSVYEQYF.